A selection of T cell receptor beta chains follows, all from one sample in a study of shared clonotypes between healthy human individuals. Clones were sequenced by immunoSEQ multiplex PCR, and TCRdb holds only the in-frame ones, with some missing. The table has about 2 million clones, approximately 94% seen once; the top ten hold around 1.1%. Input material: naive CD8+ T cells sorted from blood. These receptors came from a man between 18 and 35 years old in good health. CDR3s include the opening cysteine and the closing phenylalanine or tryptophan. A D gene is named only where the DNA matches it firmly. Size is omitted from some rows. Given values are once, few, many or a class for expanded clones.

j_call | v_call | d_call | clone_size | cdr3_aa | cdr3_nt
TRBJ1-1 | TRBV12-5 | . | once | CASGLSTTEAFF | TGTGCTAGTGGTTTATCGACCACTGAAGCTTTCTTT
TRBJ2-2 | TRBV14 | TRBD2 | . | CASSQDAGESGELFF | TGTGCCAGCAGCCAAGATGCGGGAGAGTCCGGGGAGCTGTTTTTT
TRBJ2-7 | TRBV5-1 | TRBD1 | . | CASRDDGQATYEQYF | TGCGCCAGCAGAGATGACGGACAGGCCACCTACGAGCAGTACTTC
TRBJ2-7 | TRBV7-9 | . | . | CASSLAAGLLYEQYF | TGTGCCAGCAGCTTAGCTGCCGGACTACTATACGAGCAGTACTTC
TRBJ1-5 | TRBV18 | . | . | CASSPPGTEQPQHF | TGTGCCAGCTCACCACCGGGGACGGAACAGCCCCAGCATTTT
TRBJ1-2 | TRBV9 | TRBD1 | . | CASSQSGTGFNYGYTF | TGTGCCAGCAGCCAATCCGGGACAGGGTTTAACTATGGCTACACCTTC
TRBJ2-7 | TRBV27 | TRBD2 | . | CASSPSGSYEQYF | TGTGCCAGCAGTCCCAGCGGGAGTTACGAGCAGTACTTC
TRBJ2-6 | TRBV5-6 | TRBD1 | . | CASSPSSAGGISGANVLTF | TGTGCCAGCAGCCCGAGTTCAGCAGGGGGTATCTCTGGGGCCAACGTCCTGACTTTC
TRBJ1-3 | TRBV6-6 | . | . | CATWPGPRISGNTIYF | TGTGCCACTTGGCCCGGGCCACGTATCTCTGGAAACACCATATATTTT
TRBJ2-7 | TRBV6-5 | TRBD2 | . | CASSYSTSGRYEQYF | TGTGCCAGCAGTTACTCAACTAGCGGGAGGTACGAGCAGTACTTC
TRBJ1-2 | TRBV13 | . | . | CASSLSAANYGYTF | TGTGCCAGCAGCTTATCTGCAGCTAACTATGGCTACACCTTC